Below, one T cell receptor (beta chain) is given with its context. Its matching antigen is unknown. V shed 4 bases, J shed 7 bases, and the junction held 7 bases outside the gene matches. This CDR3 region has 13 residues. The germline V gene encodes CDR1 MNHEY and CDR2 SMNVEV (reference sequence). The data are from a study of cytomegalovirus exposure and HLA in healthy donors. Study findings and constraints: Data from an earlier analysis indicated that most TCR beta V segments were productive either about 90% or about 30% of the time. Analyses of presence/absence relied on an assumption of roughly uniform sequencing depth across donors.

Primers included in the PCR were 60 Vbeta and 13 Jbeta primers. Assay: immunoSEQ multiplex PCR; the TCRdb copy retains only in-frame clones and omits some. The table shows 180,000 or so clones, with approximately 81% occurring only once. The sequence was collected from a woman aged 50 to 65 in good health and CMV-seronegative. The chain has TRBV27 and TRBJ2-7; 7 bases map to TRBD1. Sequenced sample: PBMCs. CDR3 amino acids: CASSSLKTGEQYF. CDR3 in DNA: TGTGCCAGCAGTTCCCTGAAGACAGGGGAGCAGTACTTC.